This is a list of T cell receptor beta chains from one sample in a study of post-analysis software for immune sequencing data. TCRdb reanalysed the PCR reads using MiXCR and keeps one entry per CDR3 protein. The sample contains hundreds of thousands of distinct CDR3 sequences, around 53% of which appear only once. Sequenced material: blood. These TCRs come from a girl under 18 with multiple sclerosis. Each CDR3 is given with its conserved first and last residue. The D gene is left open where the match is weak. The size of a clone is reported for some rows only, either as once, few or many, or as a class for expanded clones.

>TRBJ1-2|.|TRBV5-5|.
TGTGCCAGCAGCTTAGCAGGGCGTTCAGACTATGGCTACACCTTC
CASSLAGRSDYGYTF
>TRBJ2-5|TRBD2|TRBV29-1|.
TGCAGCTCCCGCGGACTAGCTTCAGAGACCCAGTACTTC
CSSRGLASETQYF
>TRBJ2-1|.|TRBV20-1|once
TGCAGTGCCCCGCCGCGAGGGGCCCGTCCGCGAAATGAGCAGTTCTTC
CSAPPRGARPRNEQFF
>TRBJ2-3|.|TRBV4-2|.
TGTGCCAGCAGCCATCAATTCGGGAACACAGATACGCAGTATTTT
CASSHQFGNTDTQYF
>TRBJ2-1|.|TRBV12-3/TRBV12-4|.
TGTGCCAGCAGTCCAAGGGGGCAGGGGGACTACCACCACAATGAGCAGTTCTTC
CASSPRGQGDYHHNEQFF
>TRBJ1-1|TRBD1|TRBV6-6|.
TGTGCCAGCAGTAGCAACGGACAGGGTGGATCTGACACTGAAGCTTTCTTT
CASSSNGQGGSDTEAFF
>TRBJ2-4|.|TRBV5-1|.
TGCGCCAGCAGCGAGTCCTCGGGAATCAAAAACATTCAGTACTTC
CASSESSGIKNIQYF
>TRBJ1-6|TRBD1|TRBV7-2|.
TGTGCCAGCAGCTTCTACCGGGACAGGGGTAATTCACCCCTCCACTTT
CASSFYRDRGNSPLHF
>TRBJ2-1|.|TRBV27|.
TGTACCAGCTCGGACAGCCACAATGAGCAGTTCTTC
CTSSDSHNEQFF
>TRBJ2-7|TRBD2|TRBV20-1|.
TGCAGTGCTAGAACGGGGGGGCCTCGCGAGCAGTACTTC
CSARTGGPREQYF
>TRBJ2-6|.|TRBV20-1|.
TGCAGTGCTACCCTTCCAGGGTCTGGGGCCAACGTCCGGACTTTC
CSATLPGSGANVRTF
>TRBJ2-1|.|TRBV20-1|.
TGCAGTGCTAGAAGCCTCGGAGGGAGTAATGAGCAGTTCTTC
CSARSLGGSNEQFF
>TRBJ2-1|.|TRBV6-5|.
TGTGCCAGCAGTACCTCAGGAGGGGGTTACAATGAGCAGTTCTTC
CASSTSGGGYNEQFF
>TRBJ2-7|.|TRBV5-1|few
TGCGCCAGCAGCTTGGGTCTGGGCCTCGACGAGCAGTACTTC
CASSLGLGLDEQYF
>TRBJ2-7|TRBD1|TRBV12-3/TRBV12-4|few
TGTGCCAGCAGTTTTTTGGTGGGACAGGGTAGCTACGAGCAGTACTTC
CASSFLVGQGSYEQYF
>TRBJ1-1|.|TRBV29-1|few
TGCAGCGTTGAAGGGCTGGGGGAAGCTTTCTTT
CSVEGLGEAFF
>TRBJ2-7|.|TRBV27|.
TGTGCCAGCAGTAACCAGGGTATAGCCGCCTACGAGCAGTACTTC
CASSNQGIAAYEQYF
>TRBJ2-3|.|TRBV29-1|few
TGCAGCGTTGAAGAAAATGGCCTTTGGGGGGCTTGGGATACGCAGTATTTT
CSVEENGLWGAWDTQYF
>TRBJ2-4|.|TRBV29-1|.
TGCAGCGTTGCGGACAGGGCCGGGGGGGTGAGGGAGCAGTACTTC
CSVADRAGGVREQYF
>TRBJ2-5|TRBD2|TRBV7-2|.
TGTGCCAGCAGCTTAGCGTTGCTAGCGGGGGCTAATTACAATGAGCAGTACTTC
CASSLALLAGANYNEQYF
>TRBJ1-1|.|TRBV29-1|.
TGCAGCGTGGTCACAGGGTTCACTGAAGCTTTCTTT
CSVVTGFTEAFF
>TRBJ2-7|.|TRBV14|.
TGTGCCAGCAGCCCACTGGGTAGCGGCTCCTACGAGCACTACTTC
CASSPLGSGSYEHYF
>TRBJ2-1|.|TRBV4-2|few
TGTGCCAGCAGCCAAGATCTAGTAGAGGGCCCCTACAATGAGCAGTTCTTC
CASSQDLVEGPYNEQFF
>TRBJ2-7|.|TRBV7-9|.
TGTGCCAGCAGCCCCCCGCCCCGGACAGATCCCTACGAGCAGTACTTC
CASSPPPRTDPYEQYF
>TRBJ1-2|TRBD1|TRBV2|.
TGTGCCAGCAAGGCAGGGGGACCGGTCTATGGCTACACCTTC
CASKAGGPVYGYTF
>TRBJ1-1|.|TRBV7-2|.
TGTGCCAGCAGCCAACCTACAGGGAACACTGAAGCTTTCTTT
CASSQPTGNTEAFF
>TRBJ2-6|.|TRBV10-3|few
TGTGCCATCAGTGAGTCGAGGGCAGGGTTTTCTTCTGGGGCCAACGTCCTGACTTTC
CAISESRAGFSSGANVLTF
>TRBJ2-7|.|TRBV11-1|.
TGTGCCAGCAGCTCCCCGACTAGTTACGAGCAGTACTTC
CASSSPTSYEQYF
>TRBJ1-5|.|TRBV12-5|.
TGTGCTAGTGGTTTGGGACAAAATAGCAATCAGCCCCAGCATTTT
CASGLGQNSNQPQHF
>TRBJ2-7|.|TRBV6-6|.
TGTGCCAGCAGCCCGGGCGGCTTCTCCTACGAGCAGTACTTC
CASSPGGFSYEQYF
>TRBJ2-1|TRBD2|TRBV10-1|few
TGCGCCAGCAGTGAAGCTAGCGGGGGGAATGAGCAGTTCTTC
CASSEASGGNEQFF
>TRBJ2-7|.|TRBV7-6|.
TGTGCCAGCAGCTTAGAACGGGTAGGGTACGAGCAGTACTTC
CASSLERVGYEQYF
>TRBJ1-2|.|TRBV27|few
TGTGCCAGCAGTTCCCTGACCGGCACCGGCTACACCTTC
CASSSLTGTGYTF
>TRBJ2-1|TRBD2|TRBV20-1|.
TGCAGTGCTGCCACTAGCGGGAGGGGTGAGCAGTTCTTC
CSAATSGRGEQFF
>TRBJ1-2|.|TRBV12-3/TRBV12-4|many
TGTGCCAGCAGTTTAGCGTTCGGGGAAGGGGACTATGGCTACACCTTC
CASSLAFGEGDYGYTF
>TRBJ1-2|TRBD1|TRBV20-1|.
TGCAGTGCTAGAGTTTCTCTCGACAGGGAAGGCTACACCTTC
CSARVSLDREGYTF
>TRBJ2-3|.|TRBV6-1|.
TGTGCCAGCAGTGTGGGGTCGGGACTTGGCACAGATACGCAGTATTTT
CASSVGSGLGTDTQYF
>TRBJ2-3|.|TRBV7-2|few
TGTGCCAGCAGCTTAGCTGTGGCGGGGGCACTCACAGATACGCAGTATTTT
CASSLAVAGALTDTQYF
>TRBJ2-2|TRBD2|TRBV6-5|.
TGTGCCAGCAGTTACTCGACTAGCGGGAGGGCCGTTACCGGGGAGCTGTTTTTT
CASSYSTSGRAVTGELFF